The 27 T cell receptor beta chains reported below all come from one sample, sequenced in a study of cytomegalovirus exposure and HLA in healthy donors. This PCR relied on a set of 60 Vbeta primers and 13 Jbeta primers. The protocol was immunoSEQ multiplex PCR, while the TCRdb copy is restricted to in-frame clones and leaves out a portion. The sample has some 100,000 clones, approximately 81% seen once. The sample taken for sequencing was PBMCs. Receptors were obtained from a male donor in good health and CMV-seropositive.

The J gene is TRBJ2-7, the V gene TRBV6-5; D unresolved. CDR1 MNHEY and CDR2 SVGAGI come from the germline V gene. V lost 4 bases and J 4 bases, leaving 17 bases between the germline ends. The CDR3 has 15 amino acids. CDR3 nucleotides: TGTGCCAGCAGTTCCCGGAGTTCTTTTTCTTACGAGCAGTACTTC. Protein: CASSSRSSFSYEQYF.

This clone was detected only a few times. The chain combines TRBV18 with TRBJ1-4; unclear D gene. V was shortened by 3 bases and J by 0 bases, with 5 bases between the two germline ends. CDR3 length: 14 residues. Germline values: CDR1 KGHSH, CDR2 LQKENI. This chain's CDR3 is CASSPSATNEKLFF. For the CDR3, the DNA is TGTGCCAGCTCACCGTCTGCAACTAATGAAAAACTGTTTTTT.

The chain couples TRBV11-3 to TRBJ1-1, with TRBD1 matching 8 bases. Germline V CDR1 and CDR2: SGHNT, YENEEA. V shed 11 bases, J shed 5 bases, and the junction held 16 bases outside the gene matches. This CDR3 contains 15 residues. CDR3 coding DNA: TGTGCCGTCGCTCGGGGGGACACAGGGGGGACTGAAGCTTTCTTT. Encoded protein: CAVARGDTGGTEAFF. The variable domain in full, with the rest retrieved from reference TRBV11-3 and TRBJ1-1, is EAGVVQSPRYKIIEKKQPVAFWCNPISGHNTLYWYLQNLGQGPELLIRYENEEAVDDSQLPKDRFSAERLKGVDSTLKIQPAELGDSAVYLCAVARGDTGGTEAFFGQGTRLTVV.

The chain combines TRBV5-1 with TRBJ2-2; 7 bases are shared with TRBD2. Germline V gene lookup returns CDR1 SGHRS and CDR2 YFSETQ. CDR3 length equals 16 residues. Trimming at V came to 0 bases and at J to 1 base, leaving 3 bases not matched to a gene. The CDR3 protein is CASSLEGGMNTGELFF. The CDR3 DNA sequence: TGCGCCAGCAGCTTGGAGGGAGGGATGAACACCGGGGAGCTGTTTTTT. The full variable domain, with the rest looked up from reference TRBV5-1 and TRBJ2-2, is KAGVTQTPRYLIKTRGQQVTLSCSPISGHRSVSWYQQTPGQGLQFLFEYFSETQRNKGNFPGRFSGRQFSNSRSEMNVSTLELGDSALYLCASSLEGGMNTGELFFGEGSRLTVL.

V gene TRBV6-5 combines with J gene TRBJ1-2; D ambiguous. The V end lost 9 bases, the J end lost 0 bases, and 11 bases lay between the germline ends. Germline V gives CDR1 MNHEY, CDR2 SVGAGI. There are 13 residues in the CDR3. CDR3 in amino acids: CASRPGPNYGYTF. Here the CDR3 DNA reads TGTGCCAGTCGACCGGGTCCTAACTATGGCTACACCTTC.

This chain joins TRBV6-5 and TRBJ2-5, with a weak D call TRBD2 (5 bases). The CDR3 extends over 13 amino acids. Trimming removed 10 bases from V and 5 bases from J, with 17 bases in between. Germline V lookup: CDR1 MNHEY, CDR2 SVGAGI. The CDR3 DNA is TGTGCCACCCTGGACCTAGCTCGGGAGACCCAGTACTTC. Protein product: CATLDLARETQYF.

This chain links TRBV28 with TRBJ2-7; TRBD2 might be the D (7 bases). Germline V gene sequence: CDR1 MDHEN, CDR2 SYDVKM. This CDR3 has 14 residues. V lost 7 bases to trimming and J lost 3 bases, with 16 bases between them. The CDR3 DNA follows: TGTGCCAGCAAGACGGGGGGCCGATTCTACGAGCAGTACTTC. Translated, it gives CASKTGGRFYEQYF. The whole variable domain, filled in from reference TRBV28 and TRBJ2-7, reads DVKVTQSSRYLVKRTGEKVFLECVQDMDHENMFWYRQDPGLGLRLIYFSYDVKMKEKGDIPEGYSVSREKKERFSLILESASTNQTSMYLCASKTGGRFYEQYFGPGTRLTVT.

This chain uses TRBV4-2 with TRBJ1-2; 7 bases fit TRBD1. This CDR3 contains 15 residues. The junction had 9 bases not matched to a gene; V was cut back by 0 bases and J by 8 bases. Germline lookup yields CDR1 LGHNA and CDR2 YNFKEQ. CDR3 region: CASSQEGQRTEGYTF. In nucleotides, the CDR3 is TGTGCCAGCAGCCAAGAGGGACAGAGGACGGAGGGCTACACCTTC.

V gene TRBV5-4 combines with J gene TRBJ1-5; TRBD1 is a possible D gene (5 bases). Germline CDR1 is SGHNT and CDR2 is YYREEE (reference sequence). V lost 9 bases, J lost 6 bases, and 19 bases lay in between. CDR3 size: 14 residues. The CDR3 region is CATRPGRWGQPQHF. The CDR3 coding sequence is TGTGCCACGCGCCCAGGGCGGTGGGGTCAGCCCCAGCATTTT.

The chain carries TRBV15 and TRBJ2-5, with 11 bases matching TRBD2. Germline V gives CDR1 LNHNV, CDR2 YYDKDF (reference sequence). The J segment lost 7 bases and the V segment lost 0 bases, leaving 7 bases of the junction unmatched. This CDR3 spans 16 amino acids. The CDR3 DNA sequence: TGTGCCACCAGCAGAGAAGGGACTAGCGGCGTAGGGACCCAGTACTTC. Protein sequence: CATSREGTSGVGTQYF.

The CDR3 reads CASSEQGVGETQYF. The CDR3 nucleotides read TGTGCCAGCAGTGAACAGGGGGTCGGCGAGACCCAGTACTTC. The chain links TRBV2 to TRBJ2-5; 7 nucleotides agree with TRBD1. This CDR3 region has 14 residues. V shed 2 bases, J shed 5 bases, and the junction held 5 bases outside the gene matches. CDR1 and CDR2 from the germline V gene are SNHLY and FYNNEI. Looking up the rest from reference TRBV2 and TRBJ2-5 gives the full variable domain: EPEVTQTPSHQVTQMGQEVILRCVPISNHLYFYWYRQILGQKVEFLVSFYNNEISEKSEIFDDQFSVERPDGSNFTLKIRSTKLEDSAMYFCASSEQGVGETQYFGPGTRLLVL.

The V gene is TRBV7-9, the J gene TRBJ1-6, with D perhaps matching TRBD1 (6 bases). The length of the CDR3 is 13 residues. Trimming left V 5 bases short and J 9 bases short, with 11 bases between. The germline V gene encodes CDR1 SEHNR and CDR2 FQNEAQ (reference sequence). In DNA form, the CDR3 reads TGTGCCAGCAGCCCGGACAGACTTTCACCCCTCCACTTT. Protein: CASSPDRLSPLHF.

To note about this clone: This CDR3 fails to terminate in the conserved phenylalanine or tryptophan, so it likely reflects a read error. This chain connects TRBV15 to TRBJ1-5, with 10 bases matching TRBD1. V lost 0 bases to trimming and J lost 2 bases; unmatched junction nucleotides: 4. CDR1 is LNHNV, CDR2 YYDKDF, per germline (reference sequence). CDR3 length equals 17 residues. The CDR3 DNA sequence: TGTGCCACCAGCAGAGATCCAGGGACAGGGGGCAATCAGCCCCAGCATGTT. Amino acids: CATSRDPGTGGNQPQHV.

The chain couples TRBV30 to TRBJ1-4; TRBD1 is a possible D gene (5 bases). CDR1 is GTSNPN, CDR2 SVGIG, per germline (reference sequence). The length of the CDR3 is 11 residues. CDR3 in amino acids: CAGGASEKLFF. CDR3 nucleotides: TGTGCGGGGGGAGCAAGTGAAAAACTGTTTTTT.

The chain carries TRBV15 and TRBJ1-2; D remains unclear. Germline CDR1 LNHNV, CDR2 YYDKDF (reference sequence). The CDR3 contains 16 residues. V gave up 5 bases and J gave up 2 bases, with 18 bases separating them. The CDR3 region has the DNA TGTGCCACCAGCGCCAGAGTTCGGGGATCCAACTATGGCTACACCTTC. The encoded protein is CATSARVRGSNYGYTF. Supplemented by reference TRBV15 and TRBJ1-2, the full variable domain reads DAMVIQNPRYQVTQFGKPVTLSCSQTLNHNVMYWYQQKSSQAPKLLFHYYDKDFNNEADTPDNFQSRRPNTSFCFLDIRSPGLGDTAMYLCATSARVRGSNYGYTFGSGTRLTVV.

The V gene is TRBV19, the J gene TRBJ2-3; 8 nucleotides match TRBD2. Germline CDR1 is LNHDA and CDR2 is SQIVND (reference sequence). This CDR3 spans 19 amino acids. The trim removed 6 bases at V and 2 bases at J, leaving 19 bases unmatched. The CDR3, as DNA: TGTGCCAGTAGCCGTGCCTTAAGCGGGGGTGCCGTTGTCACAGATACGCAGTATTTT. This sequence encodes CASSRALSGGAVVTDTQYF. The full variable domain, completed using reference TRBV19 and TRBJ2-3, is DGGITQSPKYLFRKEGQNVTLSCEQNLNHDAMYWYRQDPGQGLRLIYYSQIVNDFQKGDIAEGYSVSREKKESFPLTVTSAQKNPTAFYLCASSRALSGGAVVTDTQYFGPGTRLTVL.

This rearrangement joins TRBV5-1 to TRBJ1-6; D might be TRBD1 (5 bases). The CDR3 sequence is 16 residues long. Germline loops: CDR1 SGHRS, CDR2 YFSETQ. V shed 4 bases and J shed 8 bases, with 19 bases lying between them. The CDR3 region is CASSHIFTSRDSPLHF. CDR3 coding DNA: TGCGCCAGCAGCCACATCTTTACGTCCAGGGATTCACCCCTCCACTTT.

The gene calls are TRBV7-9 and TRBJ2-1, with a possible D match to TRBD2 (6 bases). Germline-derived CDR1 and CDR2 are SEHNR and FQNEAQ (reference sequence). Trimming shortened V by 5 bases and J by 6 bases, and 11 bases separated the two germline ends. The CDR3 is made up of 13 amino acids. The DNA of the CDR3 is TGTGCCAGCAGCCGCGCCGGGGGCAATGAGCAGTTCTTC. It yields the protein CASSRAGGNEQFF.

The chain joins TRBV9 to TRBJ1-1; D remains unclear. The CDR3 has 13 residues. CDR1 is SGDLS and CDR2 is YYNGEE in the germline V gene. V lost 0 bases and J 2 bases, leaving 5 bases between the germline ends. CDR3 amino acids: CASSVALNTEAFF. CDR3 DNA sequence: TGTGCCAGCAGCGTAGCCCTCAACACTGAAGCTTTCTTT.

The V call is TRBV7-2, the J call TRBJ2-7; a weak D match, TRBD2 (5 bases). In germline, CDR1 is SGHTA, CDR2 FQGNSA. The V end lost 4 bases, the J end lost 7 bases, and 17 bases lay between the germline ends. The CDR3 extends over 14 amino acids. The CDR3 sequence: CASSSQQGSGEQYF. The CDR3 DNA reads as TGTGCCAGCAGCTCTCAACAAGGCTCGGGGGAGCAGTACTTC.

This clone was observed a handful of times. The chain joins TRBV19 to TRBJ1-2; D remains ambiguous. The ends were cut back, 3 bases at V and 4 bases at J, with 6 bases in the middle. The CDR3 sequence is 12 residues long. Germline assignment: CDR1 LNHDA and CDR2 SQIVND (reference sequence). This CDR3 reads CASSMALYGYTF. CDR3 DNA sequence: TGTGCCAGTAGTATGGCCCTCTATGGCTACACCTTC.

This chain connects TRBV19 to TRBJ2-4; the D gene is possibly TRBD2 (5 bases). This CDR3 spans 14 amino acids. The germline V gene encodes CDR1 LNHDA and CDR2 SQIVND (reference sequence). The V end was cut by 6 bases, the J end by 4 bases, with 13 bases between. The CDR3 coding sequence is TGTGCCAGTAGCCGAGGTCCGGGAAAAAACATTCAGTACTTC. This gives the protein CASSRGPGKNIQYF.

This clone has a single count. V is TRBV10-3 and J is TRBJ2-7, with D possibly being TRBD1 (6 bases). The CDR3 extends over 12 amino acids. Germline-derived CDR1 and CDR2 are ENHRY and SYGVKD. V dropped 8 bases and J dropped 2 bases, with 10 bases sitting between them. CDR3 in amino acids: CAIGTGTYEQYF. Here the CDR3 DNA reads TGTGCCATCGGAACAGGGACCTACGAGCAGTACTTC.

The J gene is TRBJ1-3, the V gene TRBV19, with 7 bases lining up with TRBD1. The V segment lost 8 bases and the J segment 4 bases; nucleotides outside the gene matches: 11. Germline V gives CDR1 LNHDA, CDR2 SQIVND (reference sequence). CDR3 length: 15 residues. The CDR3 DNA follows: TGTGCCAGTCTCTACAGGGGATTAGTCGGAAACACCATATATTTT. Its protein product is CASLYRGLVGNTIYF.

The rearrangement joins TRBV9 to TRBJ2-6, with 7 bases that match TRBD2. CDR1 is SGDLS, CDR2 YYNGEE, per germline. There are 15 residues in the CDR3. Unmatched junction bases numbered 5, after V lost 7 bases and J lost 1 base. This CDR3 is CASCAGVSGANVLTF. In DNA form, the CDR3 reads TGTGCCAGCTGTGCGGGGGTATCTGGGGCCAACGTCCTGACTTTC. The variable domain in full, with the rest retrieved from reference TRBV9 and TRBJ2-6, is DSGVTQTPKHLITATGQRVTLRCSPRSGDLSVYWYQQSLDQGLQFLIQYYNGEERAKGNILERFSAQQFPDLHSELNLSSLELGDSALYFCASCAGVSGANVLTFGAGSRLTVL.

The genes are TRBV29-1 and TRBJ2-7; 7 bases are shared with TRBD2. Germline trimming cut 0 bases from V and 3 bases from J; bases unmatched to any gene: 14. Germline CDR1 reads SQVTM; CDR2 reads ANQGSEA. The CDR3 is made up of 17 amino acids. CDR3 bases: TGCAGCGTTGAAGATTGGAATCCGGGGGGTTCCGTCTACGAGCAGTACTTC. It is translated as CSVEDWNPGGSVYEQYF.

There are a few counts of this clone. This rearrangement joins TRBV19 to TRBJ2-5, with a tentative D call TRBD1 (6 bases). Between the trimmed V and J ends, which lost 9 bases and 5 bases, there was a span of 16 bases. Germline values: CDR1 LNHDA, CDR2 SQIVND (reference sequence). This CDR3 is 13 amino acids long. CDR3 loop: CASQTRGRETQYF. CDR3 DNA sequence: TGTGCCAGCCAGACCAGGGGACGGGAGACCCAGTACTTC.